Sequencing of this TCR beta chain was carried out in a study of identical twins (dated by TCRdb to about 2016). Background for the entire study: TCR alpha and beta repertoires from monozygotic twins, unrelated adults of various ages and cord blood were deep-sequenced to test whether fetal clonotypes persist. Replicate twin experiments were performed at different times using different library preparation protocols to rule out contamination. What the research found in general, with its limitations: In monozygotic twins, out-of-frame TCR alpha sharing was systematically underestimated by recombination models, although the models agreed with sharing between unrelated individuals. Abundant cord blood beta clonotypes had fewer insertions, young adult naive repertoires showed a similar but weaker trend, and memory repertoires showed no such trend. Because the same donors could not be followed over many years, the conclusions depended on cross-sectional statistical analysis. Zero-insertion analyses could be partly confounded by invariant T cells such as MAIT and iNKT, though diverse VJ usage argued against such confounding for most clonotypes. Compared with coincidental sharing between unrelated individuals, an excess of low generation-probability sequences was observed among out-of-frame TCR alpha sequences shared between twins. A weaker excess of twin sharing was found in beta out-of-frame sequences because the signal-to-noise ratio was lowered by fewer shared sequences.

To note about this clonotype: It lacks a known antigen. No base quality information exists; no much larger clone differs at one position.

The CDR3 contains 15 residues, cysteine and phenylalanine counted. Kept here is only the CDR3 DNA, which spans 45 bases and is read in frame from base 1. V drops 4 bases and J drops 10 bases, leaving 21 bases in between. CDR1 and CDR2 (SGHRS, YFSETQ) derive from the germline V gene. The protocol used for the library was 5' RACE. Sequencing was carried out with an Illumina HiSeq 2000. A universal primer binding site was added through template switching, and the final cDNA carried a unique molecular identifier so that TCR cDNA molecules could be counted accurately. Specific primers in the conserved constant-segment region were used to synthesize first-strand cDNA for TCR alpha and beta chains. Each cDNA library was double barcoded, with a SMART-Mk sample barcode plus Illumina barcodes, to control for contamination. TruSeq adapter sequences along with Illumina sample barcodes were introduced in two successive PCR steps. TCR alpha and beta cDNA libraries were sequenced on the Illumina HiSeq platform with custom primers. Per the original workflow: Raw reads were processed with MiGEC to extract unique molecular identifiers, and MiXCR was used to determine CDR3 positions. For each individual, recombination models were inferred using an EM algorithm with the repgenHMM and IGoR tools. Shared clonotype analysis was performed with the tcR package in R, normalizing sharing by the product of cloneset sizes. Out-of-frame nonproductive sequences were analyzed to study raw recombination free of thymic and clonal selection effects. The public reads were quality trimmed at Q25 with fastp and then assembled into clones with MiXCR by TCRdb, keeping productive beta chains. For every CDR3 protein sequence, its rows merge into one entry that carries the most common genes and DNA. None of the V and J calls come from the authors' own analysis; TCRdb made them. Across this sample there are 1.5 million to 2 million distinct CDR3 sequences, with around a third seen only once. The ten largest clones represent around 0.25% of the sample.

Every donor was a healthy Caucasian. The sequence joins TRBV5-1 to TRBJ2-1; no D segment can be confidently identified. The material sequenced was cord blood. The sequence was obtained from a newborn girl in good health. CDR3 region: CASSPHPKWSYEQFF. DNA sequence: TGCGCCAGCAGCCCGCACCCTAAATGGTCCTACGAGCAGTTCTTC.